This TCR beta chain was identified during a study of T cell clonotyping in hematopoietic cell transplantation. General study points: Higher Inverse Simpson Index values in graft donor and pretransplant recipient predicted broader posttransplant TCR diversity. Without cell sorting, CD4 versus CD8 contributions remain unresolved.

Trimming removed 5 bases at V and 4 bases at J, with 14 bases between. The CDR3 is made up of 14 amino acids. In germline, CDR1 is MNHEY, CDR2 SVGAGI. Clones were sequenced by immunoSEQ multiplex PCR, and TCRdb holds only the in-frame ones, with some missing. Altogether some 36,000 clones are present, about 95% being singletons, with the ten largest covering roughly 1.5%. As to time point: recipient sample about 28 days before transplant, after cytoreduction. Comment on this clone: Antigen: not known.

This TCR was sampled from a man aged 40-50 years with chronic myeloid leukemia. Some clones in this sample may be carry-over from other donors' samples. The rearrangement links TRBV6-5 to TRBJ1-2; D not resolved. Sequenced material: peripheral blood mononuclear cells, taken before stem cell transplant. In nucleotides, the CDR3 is TGTGCCAGCAGTCTTGGACCGTGGATCTATGGCTACACCTTC. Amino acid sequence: CASSLGPWIYGYTF.